The TCR beta chain under discussion was sequenced for a study of T-cell reconstitution after alpha-beta-depleted transplantation in children. Unique molecular identifiers were built into the TCRbeta library. TCRdb reprocessed the PCR reads via MiXCR and lists one record per CDR3 protein. The sample shows some 340,000 distinct CDR3 sequences, under 13% of them seen only once. The junction had 8 bases not matched to a gene; V was cut back by 6 bases and J by 3 bases. The CDR3 is 14 residues long. This clonotype was found a few times. This clonotype originated in a human donor who donated a stem cell graft to a child with acute lymphoblastic leukemia. The chain joins TRBV12-3 or TRBV12-4 to TRBJ2-7; 7 bases are shared with TRBD1. The sequenced sample was PBMCs from the stem cell graft donor, obtained from the stem cell graft. The CDR3 DNA reads TGTGCCAGCAGACAACTGACAGGGCTCTACGAGCAGTACTTC. It encodes CASRQLTGLYEQYF.